This TCR beta chain was retrieved from a study of CD8+CD57+ T cells in acquired aplastic anemia. As to this clonotype: No antigen is known for it. One end of the junction does not line up with germline, which may come from a read error.

The CDR3 consists of 14 residues. Germline CDR1 reads SGDLS; CDR2 reads YYNGEE. Study findings and constraints: Patients shared 25 to 30 CD8+ CDR3 sequences with controls.

Genomic DNA served as template for TCR beta VDJ and CDR3 profiling. TCRdb reprocessed the reads with MiXCR, giving one entry per CDR3 protein. Among approximately 380,000 distinct CDR3 sequences listed, roughly 68% were seen once. This clonotype was obtained from a human donor in good health, serving as a control. What was sequenced was sorted CD4+, CD8+, or CD8+CD57+ T cells (not recorded which) from PBMCs. The V gene is TRBV9, the J gene TRBJ1-4; no definite D call. CDR3 DNA sequence: TGTGCCAGCAGCGAGGTTCGCGGGCCTCAAGAGACCCTTTTT. Translated, it gives CASSEVRGPQETLF.